Given below is one TCR beta chain in context. Original handling: Estimates of nucleated cell counts were drawn from the amplification of reference gene primers. TCRdb keeps only in-frame clones here, not all; method: immunoSEQ multiplex PCR. From that table come the V and J calls and clone size; the DNA was used to work out D and trimming. Among 200,000 to 300,000 clones listed, 75% to 85% were seen once. These data are taken from a study of blood T cell repertoires in COVID-19. Study-level background: The United States, Italy and Spain were the sources of the acute and convalescent COVID-19 samples.

CDR3 length: 15 amino acids. Between the trimmed V and J ends, which lost 5 bases and 0 bases, there was a span of 8 bases. CDR1 is SGHTA and CDR2 is FQGTGA in the germline V gene. Material: peripheral blood. This sequence originates from a woman of 80 years or more with COVID-19, enrolled during active disease. The chain has TRBV7-3 and TRBJ2-6, with D perhaps TRBD2 (5 bases). The CDR3 DNA sequence: TGTGCCAGCAGCCCCCGGGGCTCTGGGGCCAACGTCCTGACTTTC. Translated: CASSPRGSGANVLTF.